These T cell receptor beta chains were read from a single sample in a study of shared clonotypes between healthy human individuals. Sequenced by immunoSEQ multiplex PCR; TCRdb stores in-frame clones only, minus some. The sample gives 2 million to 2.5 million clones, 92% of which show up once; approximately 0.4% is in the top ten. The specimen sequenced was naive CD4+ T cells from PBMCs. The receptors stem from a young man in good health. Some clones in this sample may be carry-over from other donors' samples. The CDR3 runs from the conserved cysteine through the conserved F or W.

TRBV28 CATTPQGMGEQYF
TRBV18 CASSPGLQETQYF
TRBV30 CAWNYRGNQPQHF
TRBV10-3 CAISGLAGGSPTEAFF
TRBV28 CASSFDRGNQPQHF
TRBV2 CASSVRGGSSYEQYF
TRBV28 CASSLHPGGGTNEKLFF
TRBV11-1 CASSASLGLSYNEQFF
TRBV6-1 CASSENIAGGQYF
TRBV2 CASSVLAGGSGYTF
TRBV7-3 CASSPSREETQYF
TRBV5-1 CASSLGAPGNTIYF
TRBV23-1 CASTPQRAAAGNYEQYF
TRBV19 CASSPAEQGGRTEAFF
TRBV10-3 CAVSGDRGLIGNTIYF
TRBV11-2 CASSLDRLAGVHEQYF
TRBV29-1 CSAMTGATEAFF
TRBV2 CASSEEPFGGYTF
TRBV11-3 CASSGGQAKEAFF
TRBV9 CASSLGQGPEETQYF
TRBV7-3 CASSLGPTGVQSTTGELFF
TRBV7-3 CASSLRVDTGELFF